This TCR beta chain was sequenced in a study of blood T cell repertoires in COVID-19. Overall study context: The United States, Italy and Spain were the sources of the acute and convalescent COVID-19 samples.

Original analysis: The assay estimated nucleated cells by amplifying reference gene primers. Using immunoSEQ multiplex PCR, the repertoire was profiled, and TCRdb retains in-frame clones only, with some absent. V and J calls and clone size are those listed in that table; D and trimming were worked out from the DNA. Altogether some 350,000 clones are present, 85% to 90% being singletons, with the ten largest covering 3%. The V and J ends lost 0 bases and 6 bases, in that order; junction bases with no gene match: 10. Per germline, CDR1 MNHEY and CDR2 SVGEGT. The CDR3 runs 16 residues. This clone was observed a few times.

This chain connects TRBV6-2 or TRBV6-3 to TRBJ2-7; 8 bases align to TRBD2. What was sequenced was peripheral blood. The source of this sequence is a human donor in a cohort sampled during active COVID-19. Here the CDR3 reads CASSYSTSGGYSEQYF. DNA of the CDR3: TGTGCCAGCAGTTACTCCACAAGCGGGGGTTATAGCGAGCAGTACTTC.